This T cell receptor beta chain was recorded in a study of T cell repertoires in cytomegalovirus infection. Findings and limits, study-wide: Cumulated frequencies of public TCR beta families served to identify carriers of CMV plus the relevant HLA.

This clonotype was seen ten or more times. Its cognate antigen is unknown. In germline, CDR1 is DFQATT, CDR2 SNEGSKA (reference sequence). V was clipped by 8 bases and J by 0 bases, with 13 bases between them. This CDR3 is built from 13 residues. TCRdb fed the reads into MiXCR, producing one record per CDR3 protein. The data contain about 490,000 distinct CDR3 sequences, around 11% of them singletons. This sequence originates from a human donor in good health (CMV status not recorded). Some clones in this sample may be carry-over from other donors' samples. V and J are TRBV20-1 and TRBJ1-1; D not certain. The specimen sequenced was PBMCs. The CDR3 sequence: CSPQTALNTEAFF. In DNA, the CDR3 is TGCAGTCCACAGACCGCTCTGAACACTGAAGCTTTCTTT.